The clone carrying this T cell receptor (beta chain) was detected only once. Its antigen is unknown. Primers: 60 Vbeta forward and 13 Jbeta reverse. Only in-frame clones appear in the TCRdb table, and some are missing; sequencing was by immunoSEQ multiplex PCR. The sample carries some 110,000 clones, roughly four fifths recorded once. The sample belongs to a study of cytomegalovirus exposure and HLA in healthy donors. The CDR3 extends over 17 amino acids. V was pared by 0 bases and J by 0 bases, with 10 bases between. Germline values: CDR1 SGHDT, CDR2 YYEEEE. Study-wide results and limits: Sequencing likely generated an artifact that appeared as a cluster of highly shared sequence variants.

Specimen: PBMCs. The rearrangement uses TRBV5-6 and TRBJ2-6; D might be TRBD1 (5 bases). The TCR comes from a woman between 55 and 75 years old in good health and CMV-seropositive. The CDR3 DNA reads TGTGCCAGCAGCTTGGGACAGTTTCGCTCTGGGGCCAACGTCCTGACTTTC. Translation: CASSLGQFRSGANVLTF. Based on the CDR3 plus reference TRBV5-6 and TRBJ2-6, the full variable domain is DAGVTQSPTHLIKTRGQQVTLRCSPKSGHDTVSWYQQALGQGPQFIFQYYEEEERQRGNFPDRFSGHQFPNYSSELNVNALLLGDSALYLCASSLGQFRSGANVLTFGAGSRLTVL.